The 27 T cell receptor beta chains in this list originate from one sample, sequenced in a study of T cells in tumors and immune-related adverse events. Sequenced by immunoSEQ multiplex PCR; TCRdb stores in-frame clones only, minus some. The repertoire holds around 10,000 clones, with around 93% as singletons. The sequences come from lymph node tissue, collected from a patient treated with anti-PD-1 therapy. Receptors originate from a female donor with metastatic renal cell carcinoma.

DNA for the CDR3: TGCGCCAGCAGACAGGGGCCTAGTTCCAGAGAGACCCAGTACTTC. Translated, it gives CASRQGPSSRETQYF. This chain uses TRBV10-2 with TRBJ2-5; TRBD1 aligns across 7 bases. The CDR3 spans 15 residues. The V and J ends lost 6 bases and 4 bases, in that order; junction bases with no gene match: 11. Germline CDR1 and CDR2: WSHSY and SAAADI.

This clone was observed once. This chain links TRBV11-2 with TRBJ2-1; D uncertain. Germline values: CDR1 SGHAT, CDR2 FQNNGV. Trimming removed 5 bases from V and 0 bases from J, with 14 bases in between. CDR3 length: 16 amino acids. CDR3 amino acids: CASSPFGVSSYNEQFF. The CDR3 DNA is TGTGCCAGCAGCCCATTTGGGGTAAGCTCCTACAATGAGCAGTTCTTC.

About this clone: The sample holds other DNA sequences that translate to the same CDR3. The CDR3 DNA sequence: TGCAGTGCTGACAGGGACGAGACCCAGTACTTC. Protein sequence: CSADRDETQYF. The chain recombines TRBV20-1 with TRBJ2-5, with 7 bases identical to TRBD1. The CDR3 totals 11 residues. The V and J ends lost 5 bases and 5 bases, in that order; junction bases with no gene match: 2. The germline gives CDR1 DFQATT, CDR2 SNEGSKA (reference sequence).

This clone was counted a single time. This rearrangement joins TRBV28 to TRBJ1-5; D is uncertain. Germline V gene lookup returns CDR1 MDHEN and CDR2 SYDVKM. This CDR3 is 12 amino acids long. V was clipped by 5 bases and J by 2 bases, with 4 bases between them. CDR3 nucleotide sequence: TGTGCCAGCAGTATGGGCAATCAGCCCCAGCATTTT. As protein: CASSMGNQPQHF. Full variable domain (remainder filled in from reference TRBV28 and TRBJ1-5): DVKVTQSSRYLVKRTGEKVFLECVQDMDHENMFWYRQDPGLGLRLIYFSYDVKMKEKGDIPEGYSVSREKKERFSLILESASTNQTSMYLCASSMGNQPQHFGDGTRLSIL.

The CDR3 nucleotides are TGCGCCAGCAGCTTGGCGACAGCGGGCGGGGAGCTGTTTTTT. Protein sequence: CASSLATAGGELFF. The J gene is TRBJ2-2, the V gene TRBV5-1; a possible D gene is TRBD2 (6 bases). This CDR3 has 14 amino acids. Germline CDR1 is SGHRS and CDR2 is YFSETQ. The V end lost 0 bases, the J end lost 7 bases, and 10 bases lay between the germline ends. Full variable domain (outside the CDR3, taken from reference TRBV5-1 and TRBJ2-2): KAGVTQTPRYLIKTRGQQVTLSCSPISGHRSVSWYQQTPGQGLQFLFEYFSETQRNKGNFPGRFSGRQFSNSRSEMNVSTLELGDSALYLCASSLATAGGELFFGEGSRLTVL.

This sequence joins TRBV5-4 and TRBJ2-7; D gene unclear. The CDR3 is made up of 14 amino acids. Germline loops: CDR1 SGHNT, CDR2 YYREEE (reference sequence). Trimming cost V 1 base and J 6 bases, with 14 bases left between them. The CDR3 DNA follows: TGTGCCAGCAGCTTGAACGCGCGGTGGTCCGAGCAGTACTTC. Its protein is CASSLNARWSEQYF.

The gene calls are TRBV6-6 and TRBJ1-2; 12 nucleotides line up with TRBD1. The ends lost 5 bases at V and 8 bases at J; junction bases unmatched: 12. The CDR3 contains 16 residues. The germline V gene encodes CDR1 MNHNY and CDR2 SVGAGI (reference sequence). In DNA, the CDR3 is TGTGCCAGCAGTAGACCGGGACAGGGGGCTCTGAAAGGCTACACCTTC. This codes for CASSRPGQGALKGYTF.

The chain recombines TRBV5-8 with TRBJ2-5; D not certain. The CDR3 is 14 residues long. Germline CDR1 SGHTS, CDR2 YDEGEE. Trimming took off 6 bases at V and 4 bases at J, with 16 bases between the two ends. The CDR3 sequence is CASNTDSGRETQYF. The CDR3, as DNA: TGTGCCAGCAATACAGACTCCGGTCGAGAGACCCAGTACTTC.

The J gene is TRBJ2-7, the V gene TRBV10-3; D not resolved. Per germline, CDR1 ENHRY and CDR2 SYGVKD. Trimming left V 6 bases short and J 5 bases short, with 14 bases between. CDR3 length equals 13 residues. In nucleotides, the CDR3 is TGTGCCATCAGATCCCATGATGCCGACGAGCAGTACTTC. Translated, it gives CAIRSHDADEQYF.

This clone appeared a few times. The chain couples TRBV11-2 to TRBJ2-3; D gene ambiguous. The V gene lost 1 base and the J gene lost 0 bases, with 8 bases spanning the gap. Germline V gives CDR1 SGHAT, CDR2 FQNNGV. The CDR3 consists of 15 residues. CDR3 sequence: CASSLGPKSTDTQYF. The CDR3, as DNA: TGTGCCAGCAGCTTAGGGCCGAAAAGCACAGATACGCAGTATTTT.

CDR3 sequence (DNA): TGTGCCTGGAGTGGGGGGCACGAGACCCAGTACTTC. It codes for CAWSGGHETQYF. The rearrangement joins TRBV30 to TRBJ2-5; D is perhaps TRBD1 (6 bases). Germline V gives CDR1 GTSNPN, CDR2 SVGIG (reference sequence). Trimming took 1 base from V and 5 from J, leaving 8 bases between them. This CDR3 is built from 12 residues.

The CDR3 is CASSADSLGNQPQHF. The CDR3 DNA sequence: TGCGCCAGCAGCGCTGACAGTTTGGGGAATCAGCCCCAGCATTTT. J is TRBJ1-5 and V is TRBV10-2, with D possibly TRBD1 on 5 matching bases. Between the trimmed V and J ends, which lost 6 bases and 4 bases, there was a span of 16 bases. The germline V gene has CDR1 WSHSY and CDR2 SAAADI. The CDR3 covers 15 residues.

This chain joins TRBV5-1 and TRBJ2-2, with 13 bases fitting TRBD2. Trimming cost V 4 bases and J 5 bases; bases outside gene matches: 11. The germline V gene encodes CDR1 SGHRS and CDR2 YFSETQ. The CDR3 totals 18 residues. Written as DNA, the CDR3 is TGCGCCAGCAGCAACTTAAGGACTAGCGGGAGTTATACCGGGGAGCTGTTTTTT. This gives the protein CASSNLRTSGSYTGELFF.

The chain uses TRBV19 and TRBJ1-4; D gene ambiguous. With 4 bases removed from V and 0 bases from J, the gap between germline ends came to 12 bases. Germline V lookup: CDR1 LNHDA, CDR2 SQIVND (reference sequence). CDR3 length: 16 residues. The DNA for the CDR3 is TGTGCCAGTAGTACAACCGGACGGGCAACTAATGAAAAACTGTTTTTT. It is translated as CASSTTGRATNEKLFF.

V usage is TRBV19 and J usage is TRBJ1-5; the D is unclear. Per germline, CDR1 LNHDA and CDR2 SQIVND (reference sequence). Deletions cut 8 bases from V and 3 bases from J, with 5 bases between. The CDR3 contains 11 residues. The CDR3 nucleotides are TGTGCCAGTGGAGTCAATCAGCCCCAGCATTTT. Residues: CASGVNQPQHF.

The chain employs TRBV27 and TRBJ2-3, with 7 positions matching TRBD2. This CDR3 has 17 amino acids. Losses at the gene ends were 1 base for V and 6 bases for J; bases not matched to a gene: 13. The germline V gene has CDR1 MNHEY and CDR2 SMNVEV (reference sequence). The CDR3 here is CASSLWSSGMNLDTQYF. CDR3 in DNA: TGTGCCAGCAGTTTATGGTCTAGCGGTATGAACCTGGATACGCAGTATTTT.

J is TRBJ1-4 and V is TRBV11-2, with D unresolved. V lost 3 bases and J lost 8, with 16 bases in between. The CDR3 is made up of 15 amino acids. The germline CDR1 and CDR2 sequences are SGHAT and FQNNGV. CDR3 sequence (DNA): TGTGCCAGCAGCTTTACCCCAGGAAGAAGAGAAAAACTGTTTTTT. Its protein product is CASSFTPGRREKLFF.

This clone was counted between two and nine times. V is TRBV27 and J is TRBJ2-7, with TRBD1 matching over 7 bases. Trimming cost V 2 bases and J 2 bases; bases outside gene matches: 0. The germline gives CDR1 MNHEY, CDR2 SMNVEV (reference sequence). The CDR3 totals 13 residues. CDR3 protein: CASSLTGAYEQYF. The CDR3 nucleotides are TGTGCCAGCAGTTTAACAGGGGCCTACGAGCAGTACTTC.

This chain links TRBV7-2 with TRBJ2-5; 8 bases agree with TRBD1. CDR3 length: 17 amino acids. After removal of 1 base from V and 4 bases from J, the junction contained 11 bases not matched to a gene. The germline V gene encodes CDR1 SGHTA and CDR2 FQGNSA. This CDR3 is CASSLEGRGQLGETQYF. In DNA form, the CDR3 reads TGTGCCAGCAGCTTAGAAGGCAGGGGGCAGTTAGGAGAGACCCAGTACTTC.

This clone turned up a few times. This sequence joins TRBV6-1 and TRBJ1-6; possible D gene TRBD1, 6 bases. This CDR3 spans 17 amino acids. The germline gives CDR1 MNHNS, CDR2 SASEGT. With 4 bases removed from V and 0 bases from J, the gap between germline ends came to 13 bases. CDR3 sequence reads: CASSGTEKSSYNSPLHF. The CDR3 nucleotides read TGTGCCAGCAGTGGGACAGAGAAAAGCTCCTATAATTCACCCCTCCACTTT.

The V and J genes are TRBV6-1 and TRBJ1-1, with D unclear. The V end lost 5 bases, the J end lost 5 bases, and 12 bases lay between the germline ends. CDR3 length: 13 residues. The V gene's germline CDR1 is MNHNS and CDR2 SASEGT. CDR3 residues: CASSPPPETEAFF. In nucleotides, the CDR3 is TGTGCCAGCAGTCCTCCCCCAGAAACTGAAGCTTTCTTT.

The CDR3 loop reads CASSLGLAQETQYF. The CDR3 DNA sequence: TGTGCCAGCAGCTTGGGACTAGCACAAGAGACCCAGTACTTC. V and J are TRBV5-4 and TRBJ2-5, with TRBD2 matching 7 bases. V lost 0 bases, J lost 2 bases, and 1 base stayed unmatched. Looked up from germline, CDR1 is SGHNT and CDR2 is YYREEE (reference sequence). CDR3 length: 14 amino acids.

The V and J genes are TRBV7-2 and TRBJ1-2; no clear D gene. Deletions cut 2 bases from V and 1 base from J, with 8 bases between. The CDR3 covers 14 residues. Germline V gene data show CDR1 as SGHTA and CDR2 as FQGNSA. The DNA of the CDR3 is TGTGCCAGCAGCTTAAACGGGCTTAACTATGGCTACACCTTC. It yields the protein CASSLNGLNYGYTF.

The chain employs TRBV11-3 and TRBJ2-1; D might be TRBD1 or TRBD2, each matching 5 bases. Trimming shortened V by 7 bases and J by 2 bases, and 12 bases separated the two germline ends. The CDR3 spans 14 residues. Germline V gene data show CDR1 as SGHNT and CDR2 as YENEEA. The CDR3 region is CASTNRGPYNEQFF. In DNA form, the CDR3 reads TGTGCCAGCACGAATCGGGGACCCTACAATGAGCAGTTCTTC.

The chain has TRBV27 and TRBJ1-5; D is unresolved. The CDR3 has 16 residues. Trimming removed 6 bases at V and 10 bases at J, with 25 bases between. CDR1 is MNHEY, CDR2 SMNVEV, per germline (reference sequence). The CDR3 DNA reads TGTGCCAGCAGCCCCCTGGTGACCAGGAACCCCCAACCCCAGCATTTT. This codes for CASSPLVTRNPQPQHF.

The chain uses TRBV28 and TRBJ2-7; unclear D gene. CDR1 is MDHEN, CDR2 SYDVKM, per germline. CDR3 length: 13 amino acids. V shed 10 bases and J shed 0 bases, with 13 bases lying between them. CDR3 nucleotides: TGTGCCATAGAGAAAGTTAACTCCTACGAGCAGTACTTC. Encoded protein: CAIEKVNSYEQYF.

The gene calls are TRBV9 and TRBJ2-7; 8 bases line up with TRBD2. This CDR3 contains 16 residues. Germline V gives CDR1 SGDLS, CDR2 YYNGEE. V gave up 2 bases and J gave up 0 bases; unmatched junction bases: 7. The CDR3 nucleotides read TGTGCCAGCAGCGTCCAAGCGGGGGCGAGCTCCTACGAGCAGTACTTC. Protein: CASSVQAGASSYEQYF.